The present T cell receptor beta chain was sequenced within a study of T cell responses to AZD1222 COVID-19 vaccine. Study-wide points: Across the whole spike, CD4 TCRs peaked at regions 160-218 and 743-854.

The CDR3 length is 13 residues. Germline V gene data show CDR1 as LGHDT and CDR2 as YNNKEL (reference sequence). V trimming: 3 bases; J trimming: 2 bases; junction bases outside the gene matches: 0. Using immunoSEQ multiplex PCR, the repertoire was profiled, and TCRdb retains in-frame clones only, with some absent. Counted here are around 210,000 clones, 90% to 95% occurring once; the ten biggest clones make up 1.7%. For this clone: Its antigen is not identified.

The sample here was peripheral blood, taken 28 days after the second dose of the MenACWY control vaccine. The receptor's source is an adult who received the MenACWY meningococcal vaccine as a control. V usage is TRBV3-1 (or the pseudogene TRBV3-2) and J usage is TRBJ2-7; 8 bases agree with TRBD1. The CDR3, as DNA: TGTGCCAGCAGCCAGGGACAGGCCTACGAGCAGTACTTC. Its translation: CASSQGQAYEQYF.